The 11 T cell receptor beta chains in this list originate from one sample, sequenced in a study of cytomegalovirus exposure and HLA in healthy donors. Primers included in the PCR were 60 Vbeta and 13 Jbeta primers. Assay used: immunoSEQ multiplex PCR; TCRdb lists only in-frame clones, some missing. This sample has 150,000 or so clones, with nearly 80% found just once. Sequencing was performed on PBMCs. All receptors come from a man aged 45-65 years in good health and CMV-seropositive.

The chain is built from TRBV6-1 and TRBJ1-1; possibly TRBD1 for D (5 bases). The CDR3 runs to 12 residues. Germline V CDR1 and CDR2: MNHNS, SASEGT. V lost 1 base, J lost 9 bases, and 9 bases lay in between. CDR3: CASSEGQYKAFF. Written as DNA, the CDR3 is TGTGCCAGCAGTGAAGGACAGTACAAAGCTTTCTTT.

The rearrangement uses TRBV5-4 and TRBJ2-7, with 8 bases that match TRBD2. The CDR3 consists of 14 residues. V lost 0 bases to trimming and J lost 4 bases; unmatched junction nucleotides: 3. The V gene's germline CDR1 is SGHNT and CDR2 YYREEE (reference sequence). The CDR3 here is CASSLAGGEYEQYF. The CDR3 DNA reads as TGTGCCAGCAGCTTGGCGGGGGGGGAATACGAGCAGTACTTC. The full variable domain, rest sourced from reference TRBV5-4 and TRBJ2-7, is ETGVTQSPTHLIKTRGQQVTLRCSSQSGHNTVSWYQQALGQGPQFIFQYYREEENGRGNFPPRFSGLQFPNYSSELNVNALELDDSALYLCASSLAGGEYEQYFGPGTRLTVT.

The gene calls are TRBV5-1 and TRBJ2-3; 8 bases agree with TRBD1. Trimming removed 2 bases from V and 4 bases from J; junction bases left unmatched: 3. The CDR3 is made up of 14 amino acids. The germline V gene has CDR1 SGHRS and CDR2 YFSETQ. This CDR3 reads CASSFHRGADTQYF. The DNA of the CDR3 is TGCGCCAGCAGCTTTCACAGGGGGGCAGATACGCAGTATTTT.

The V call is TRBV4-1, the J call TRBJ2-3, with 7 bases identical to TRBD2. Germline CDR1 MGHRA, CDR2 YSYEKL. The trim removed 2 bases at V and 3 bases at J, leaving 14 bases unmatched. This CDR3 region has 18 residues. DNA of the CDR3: TGCGCCAGCAGCCAAAGGGGTCGGGGAGGGGTTAAGACAGATACGCAGTATTTT. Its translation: CASSQRGRGGVKTDTQYF.

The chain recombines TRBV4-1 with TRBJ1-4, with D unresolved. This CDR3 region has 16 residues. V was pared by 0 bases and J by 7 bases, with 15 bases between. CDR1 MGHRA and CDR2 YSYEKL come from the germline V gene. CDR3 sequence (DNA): TGCGCCAGCAGCCAAGATCGAGGGCTATCATCTGAAAAACTGTTTTTT. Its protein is CASSQDRGLSSEKLFF.

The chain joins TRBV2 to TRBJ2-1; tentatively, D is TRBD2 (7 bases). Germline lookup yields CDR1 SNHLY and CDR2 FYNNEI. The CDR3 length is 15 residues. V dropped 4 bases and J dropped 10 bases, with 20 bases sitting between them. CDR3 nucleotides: TGTGCCAGCAGTGCCCTCGCCGGGGGGCGGGGGGAGCAGTTCTTC. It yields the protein CASSALAGGRGEQFF.

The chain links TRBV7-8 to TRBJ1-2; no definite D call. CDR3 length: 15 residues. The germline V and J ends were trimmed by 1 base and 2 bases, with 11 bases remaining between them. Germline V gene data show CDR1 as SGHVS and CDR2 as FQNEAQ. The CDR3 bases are TGTGCCAGCAGCTTAGTCGGAGAAAGGAACTATGGCTACACCTTC. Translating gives CASSLVGERNYGYTF.

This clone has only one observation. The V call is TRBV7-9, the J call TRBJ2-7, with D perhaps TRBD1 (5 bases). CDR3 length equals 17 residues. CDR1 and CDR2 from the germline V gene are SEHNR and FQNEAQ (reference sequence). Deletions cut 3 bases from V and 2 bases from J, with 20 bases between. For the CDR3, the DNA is TGTGCCAGCAGCTTGACCTTAGGGGCCCCCCGGGCCTACGAGCAGTACGTC. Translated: CASSLTLGAPRAYEQYV.

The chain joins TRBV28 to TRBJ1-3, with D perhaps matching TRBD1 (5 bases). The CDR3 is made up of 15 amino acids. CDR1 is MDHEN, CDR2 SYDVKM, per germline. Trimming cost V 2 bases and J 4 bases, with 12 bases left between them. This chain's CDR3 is CASSLDSWSGNTIYF. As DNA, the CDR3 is TGTGCCAGCAGTTTAGACAGCTGGTCCGGAAACACCATATATTTT.

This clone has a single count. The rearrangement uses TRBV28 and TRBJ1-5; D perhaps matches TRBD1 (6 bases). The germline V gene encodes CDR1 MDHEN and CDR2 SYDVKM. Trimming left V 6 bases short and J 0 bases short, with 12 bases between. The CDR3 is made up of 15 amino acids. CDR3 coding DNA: TGTGCCAGCAGAATGGACAGCTATAGCAATCAGCCCCAGCATTTT. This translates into CASRMDSYSNQPQHF.

In nucleotides, the CDR3 is TGTGCCAGCAGCGCGACTAGCGGGGGGCACAATGAGCAGTTCTTC. It specifies CASSATSGGHNEQFF. The chain employs TRBV9 and TRBJ2-1; TRBD2 matches 13 bases. Germline trimming cut 3 bases from V and 5 bases from J; bases unmatched to any gene: 2. CDR3 length: 15 amino acids. Germline CDR1 is SGDLS and CDR2 is YYNGEE.